These 7 T cell receptor beta chains share one sample of origin, sequenced in a study of vaccination effects on CD4 cells after COVID-19. Produced via immunoSEQ multiplex PCR; TCRdb's table is partial and in-frame only. The sample yields about 31,000 clones, over 55% seen once. Sequencing in the ViraFEST assay came after antigen-specific CD4+ T cells had been expanded with viral peptide pools, which were used to stimulate PBMC. Culture proceeded for roughly ten days, and CD4+ T cells were then isolated. The participants, recipients of two vaccine doses, got either BNT162b2 or mRNA-1273. For these receptors, no antigen is known. The specimen was CD4+ T cells from PBMCs cultured with SARS-CoV-2 spike peptides, collected after COVID-19 vaccination. The receptor source for this set is a human donor who received a COVID-19 vaccine.

CDR3 sequence: CASSSRGRVVDSPLHF. The CDR3 DNA is TGCGCCAGCAGCTCCCGGGGAAGGGTAGTTGATTCACCCCTCCACTTT. The rearrangement uses TRBV5-1 and TRBJ1-6; D ambiguous. Germline V gives CDR1 SGHRS, CDR2 YFSETQ. The V and J ends lost 3 bases and 8 bases respectively, with 18 bases between them. This CDR3 comprises 16 residues. The variable domain in full, with the rest retrieved from reference TRBV5-1 and TRBJ1-6, is KAGVTQTPRYLIKTRGQQVTLSCSPISGHRSVSWYQQTPGQGLQFLFEYFSETQRNKGNFPGRFSGRQFSNSRSEMNVSTLELGDSALYLCASSSRGRVVDSPLHFGNGTRLTVT.

The chain is built from TRBV20-1 and TRBJ2-1; 8 nucleotides align to TRBD2. Germline lookup yields CDR1 DFQATT and CDR2 SNEGSKA (reference sequence). This CDR3 contains 15 residues. V lost 3 bases, J lost 8 bases, and 12 bases stayed unmatched. The CDR3 reads CSASPSASGGYEQFF. The CDR3 nucleotides read TGCAGTGCTAGTCCCTCTGCGAGCGGGGGTTATGAGCAGTTCTTC.

A few counts support this clone. The chain joins TRBV6-1 to TRBJ2-1; TRBD2 matches 7 bases. The V gene end was trimmed by 2 bases and the J gene end by 3 bases; junction bases not matched to a gene: 4. Germline values: CDR1 MNHNS, CDR2 SASEGT. This CDR3 comprises 15 residues. The chain's CDR3 is CASSEMRGGYNEQFF. As DNA, the CDR3 is TGTGCCAGCAGTGAAATGCGCGGGGGCTACAATGAGCAGTTCTTC.

This clone was observed a handful of times. The rearrangement uses TRBV10-2 and TRBJ1-2; D gene ambiguous. In germline, CDR1 is WSHSY, CDR2 SAAADI. This CDR3 is built from 15 residues. Deletions cut 1 base from V and 4 bases from J, with 13 bases between. The CDR3 spells CASSELTGEAYGYTF. CDR3 sequence (DNA): TGCGCCAGCAGTGAGTTGACGGGTGAGGCCTATGGCTACACCTTC.

This chain links TRBV5-6 with TRBJ2-7, with 11 bases lining up with TRBD1. This CDR3 has 16 amino acids. Trimming removed 2 bases from V and 0 bases from J; junction bases left unmatched: 4. Germline V lookup: CDR1 SGHDT, CDR2 YYEEEE. The CDR3 sequence: CASSFGQGAISYEQYF. CDR3 DNA: TGTGCCAGCAGCTTCGGACAGGGGGCGATCTCCTACGAGCAGTACTTC.

The V gene is TRBV10-1, the J gene TRBJ2-1; 13 nucleotides align to TRBD2. After removal of 0 bases from V and 10 bases from J, the junction contained 15 bases not matched to a gene. The CDR3 consists of 19 residues. Germline-derived CDR1 and CDR2 are WNHNN and SYGVQD (reference sequence). The CDR3 coding sequence is TGCGCCAGCAGTGAGTCTAGACCCATAACTAGCGGGAGGGCCGGCGAGCAGTTCTTC. The encoded protein is CASSESRPITSGRAGEQFF.

V usage is TRBV6-1 and J usage is TRBJ1-5, with D possibly matching TRBD1 (6 bases). CDR1 and CDR2 from the germline V gene are MNHNS and SASEGT. The CDR3 covers 15 residues. The ends were cut back, 2 bases at V and 6 bases at J, with 14 bases in the middle. The CDR3 reads CASSELPGASQPQHF. In nucleotides, the CDR3 is TGTGCCAGCAGTGAACTGCCAGGGGCGAGTCAGCCCCAGCATTTT.